A selection of T cell receptor beta chains follows, all from one sample in a study of control samples from healthy donors and cancer patients. Repertoires were generated with immunoSEQ multiplex PCR, while TCRdb's copy carries only in-frame clones and drops some. Among 70,000 to 75,000 clones listed, about 94% were seen once. The material sequenced was blood. The receptors derive from a woman between 25 and 40 years old in good health. The CDR3 runs from the conserved cysteine through the conserved F or W. Each record gives: D gene, J gene, V gene, CDR3 protein. D genes are given only for firm matches.

>TRBD1|TRBJ1-4|TRBV5-6
CASSLAGTGGFNEKLFF
>TRBD1|TRBJ1-1|TRBV25-1
CASSDPGTANTEAFF
>TRBD1|TRBJ1-5|TRBV6-6
CASSHAGQGREGNQPQHF
>TRBD1|TRBJ1-5|TRBV30
CAWSGRTGDNQPQHF
>TRBD1|TRBJ1-5|TRBV28
CASSSDRSNQPQHF
>.|TRBJ2-1|TRBV9
CASSVAGAPPYNEQFF
>.|TRBJ1-6|TRBV3-1/TRBV3-2
CASSQQYKDGAVHF
>TRBD2|TRBJ2-1|TRBV24-1
CATSARRGGLLYEQFF
>.|TRBJ1-1|TRBV2
CASSERGAAFF
>.|TRBJ1-2|TRBV2
CASSDSYGYTF
>.|TRBJ1-1|TRBV27
CASAPGQGRAYTEAFF
>.|TRBJ2-5|TRBV11-3
CASRNSIQETQYF
>.|TRBJ1-5|TRBV21-1
CASSKKIRREFSNQPQHF
>.|TRBJ2-1|TRBV10-3
CAISEGNEQFF
>.|TRBJ1-1|TRBV15
CATSKSHSVDEAFF
>.|TRBJ1-6|TRBV12-5
CASGEGSSYNSPLHF
>.|TRBJ1-2|TRBV9
CASSVESNYGYTF
>.|TRBJ1-1|TRBV24-1
CATSAGTPDGREAFF
>.|TRBJ2-2|TRBV6-5
CASSSGTRPPGELFF
>.|TRBJ2-1|TRBV5-1
CASSLDRPGDNEQFF
>TRBD1|TRBJ1-4|TRBV3-1/TRBV3-2
CASSQAKWGTGNEKLFF
>.|TRBJ1-5|TRBV12-3/TRBV12-4
CASSLRDNQPQHF
>.|TRBJ1-2|TRBV29-1
CSVQTRTNYGYTF
>.|TRBJ1-1|TRBV27
CASSSEASHTEAFF
>.|TRBJ2-3|TRBV28
CASRFLTGRRTSTDTQYF
>.|TRBJ1-3|TRBV9
CAHLPPPVGNTIYF
>TRBD2|TRBJ2-3|TRBV6-1
CASSEALRGGRTDTQYF
>.|TRBJ2-3|TRBV6-5
CASSHGGFGTDTQYF
>.|TRBJ2-2|TRBV5-5
CASRWAHGATGELFF
>.|TRBJ1-5|TRBV6-5
CASTLSNQPQHF
>TRBD1|TRBJ1-1|TRBV6-1
CASSEGRDRGPGFF
>.|TRBJ1-1|TRBV29-1
CSVQGRQNTEAFF
>.|TRBJ1-1|TRBV4-1
CASSQGGQNTEAFF
>.|TRBJ1-1|TRBV11-3
CASSLGPEDLFF
>.|TRBJ1-2|TRBV2
CASGSYGYTF
>.|TRBJ1-2|TRBV20-1
CSAEQNYGYTF
>.|TRBJ1-6|TRBV4-1
CASGTPLTGRSPLHF
>.|TRBJ2-5|TRBV27
CASKRSETQYF
>TRBD1|TRBJ1-2|TRBV18
CASSPQVLQGVNYGYTF
>.|TRBJ1-5|TRBV28
CASSNTLGLYSNQPQHF
>.|TRBJ1-5|TRBV2
CASSERGYQPQHF
>.|TRBJ2-5|TRBV6-2/TRBV6-3
CASSPRAGRAQETQYF
>.|TRBJ2-7|TRBV12-3/TRBV12-4
CASGGQPYEQYF
>.|TRBJ2-2|TRBV29-1
CSVVRSGELFF
>.|TRBJ1-1|TRBV19
CASSSNPRGNTEAFF
>.|TRBJ1-2|TRBV3-1/TRBV3-2
CASSLLDTVDYGYTF
>.|TRBJ2-1|TRBV7-3
CASARSSSYNEQFF
>TRBD1|TRBJ1-2|TRBV7-9
CASSLITGGLDYGYTF
>.|TRBJ1-3|TRBV5-1
CASSFTNLVEDSGNTIYF
>.|TRBJ1-3|TRBV7-9
CASSPDGISGNTIYF
>.|TRBJ1-2|TRBV19
CASSIQGSYGYTF
>.|TRBJ2-2|TRBV4-1
CASSQVTNTGELFF
>TRBD1|TRBJ1-2|TRBV6-5
CASSYSGQGNYGYTF
>.|TRBJ2-5|TRBV6-5
CASRNTGQETQYF
>.|TRBJ2-5|TRBV5-1
CASSFAEMGETQYF
>.|TRBJ1-2|TRBV25-1
CASSESQGFSGYTF
>.|TRBJ1-6|TRBV7-9
CASSLDGGSSPLHF
>.|TRBJ2-2|TRBV27
CASSINSNTGELFF
>.|TRBJ1-2|TRBV5-1
CASSLGISNYGYTF
>TRBD1|TRBJ1-1|TRBV4-2
CASSQSGTGTPKAFF